Below are 10 T cell receptor beta chains sequenced from a single sample in a study of blood T cells in healthy people across ages. The use of a sample-barcoded 5' primer and a J-beta primer mix characterized a second PCR of roughly 6 to 12 cycles. TCRdb re-called the 5' RACE reads with MiXCR, one entry per CDR3 protein. The table records hundreds of thousands of distinct CDR3 sequences, about 62% of them present only once. Sequenced sample: blood. All receptors come from a man aged 25 to 40 in good health.

The genes are TRBV6-2 or TRBV6-3 and TRBJ2-1; unclear D gene. CDR1 is MNHEY, CDR2 SVGEGT, per germline. The ends were cut back, 5 bases at V and 6 bases at J, with 8 bases in the middle. There are 12 residues in the CDR3. The CDR3: CASSTLVNEQFF. As DNA, the CDR3 is TGTGCCAGCAGTACGCTAGTCAATGAGCAGTTCTTC.

J is TRBJ2-1 and V is TRBV21-1. TRBV21-1 represents a pseudogene. The CDR3 has 14 amino acids. CDR3 coding DNA: TGTGCCAGCAGCGTCCGGATCTCCTACAATGAGCAGTTCTTC. This encodes CASSVRISYNEQFF.

This clonotype was counted between two and nine times. This chain uses TRBV30 with TRBJ2-4; TRBD2 might be the D (7 bases). The J call is doubtful: the DNA matches TRBJ2-5 better. The CDR3 is made up of 12 amino acids. In germline, CDR1 is GTSNPN, CDR2 SVGIG (reference sequence). The CDR3 nucleotides are TGTGCCTGGGAAGGGGGGGGTGAGACCCAGTACTTC. Translating it yields CAWEGGGETQYF.

About this clonotype itself: The germline gene is not matched at one end of the junction; a read error may be the cause. V is TRBV12-3 or TRBV12-4 and J is TRBJ2-1, with a possible D match to TRBD2 (6 bases). The CDR3 covers 14 residues. The DNA for the CDR3 is TGTACCAGCAGCCCGGGACTGCGGTACAATGAGCAGTTCTTC. The encoded protein is CTSSPGLRYNEQFF.

The rearrangement joins TRBV4-1 to TRBJ2-7, with D perhaps being TRBD1 or TRBD2 (5 bases each). The V gene lost 0 bases and the J gene lost 0 bases, with 15 bases spanning the gap. The CDR3 covers 17 residues. Germline V lookup: CDR1 MGHRA, CDR2 YSYEKL. CDR3 in DNA: TGCGCCAGCAGCCAAGAGTTTAACAGGAGGAGCTCCTACGAGCAGTACTTC. Translating it yields CASSQEFNRRSSYEQYF.

The rearrangement joins TRBV3-1 to TRBJ2-1; D may match TRBD1 or TRBD2 (5 bases each). The CDR3 length is 12 residues. Trimming took off 6 bases at V and 10 bases at J, with 13 bases between the two ends. Germline assignment: CDR1 LGHDT and CDR2 YNNKEL (reference sequence). The CDR3 sequence: CASRMGVWEQFF. The DNA for the CDR3 is TGTGCCAGCAGGATGGGGGTCTGGGAGCAGTTCTTC.

The table lists this clonotype with a count of one. Germline and junction disagree at one end, which may indicate a read error. The CDR3 here is CSVETSGVQGTQYF. CDR3 DNA: TGCAGCGTTGAAACTAGCGGGGTACAAGGGACCCAGTACTTC. V gene TRBV29-1 combines with J gene TRBJ2-5, with TRBD2 matching 10 bases. Germline values: CDR1 SQVTM, CDR2 ANQGSEA. The CDR3 consists of 14 residues.

The chain couples TRBV9 to TRBJ1-2; TRBD1 is a possible D gene (6 bases). The CDR3 contains 14 residues. Germline V gene sequence: CDR1 SGDLS, CDR2 YYNGEE. The V and J ends lost 4 bases and 13 bases respectively, with 23 bases between them. In nucleotides, the CDR3 is TGTGCCAGCAGCCCCAACCCCAGGGGCGCTGCTTCCACCTTC. Its translation: CASSPNPRGAASTF.

The chain recombines TRBV20-1 with TRBJ1-2; 8 bases align to TRBD1. Germline V gene sequence: CDR1 DFQATT, CDR2 SNEGSKA (reference sequence). V gave up 0 bases and J gave up 0 bases; unmatched junction bases: 3. CDR3 length: 15 residues. The CDR3 DNA sequence: TGCAGTGCTAGAGATCAGGGGGCCTCTAACTATGGCTACACCTTC. Amino acids: CSARDQGASNYGYTF.

V is TRBV9 and J is TRBJ2-3, with TRBD2 matching over 7 bases. With 4 bases clipped from V and 4 bases from J, the junction kept 6 bases outside the gene matches. The CDR3 runs 14 residues. Germline V gene data show CDR1 as SGDLS and CDR2 as YYNGEE. This CDR3 reads CASSLRLAADTQYF. The CDR3 DNA reads TGTGCCAGCAGCTTACGACTAGCAGCAGATACGCAGTATTTT. Variable domain in full (rest from reference TRBV9 and TRBJ2-3): DSGVTQTPKHLITATGQRVTLRCSPRSGDLSVYWYQQSLDQGLQFLIQYYNGEERAKGNILERFSAQQFPDLHSELNLSSLELGDSALYFCASSLRLAADTQYFGPGTRLTVL.